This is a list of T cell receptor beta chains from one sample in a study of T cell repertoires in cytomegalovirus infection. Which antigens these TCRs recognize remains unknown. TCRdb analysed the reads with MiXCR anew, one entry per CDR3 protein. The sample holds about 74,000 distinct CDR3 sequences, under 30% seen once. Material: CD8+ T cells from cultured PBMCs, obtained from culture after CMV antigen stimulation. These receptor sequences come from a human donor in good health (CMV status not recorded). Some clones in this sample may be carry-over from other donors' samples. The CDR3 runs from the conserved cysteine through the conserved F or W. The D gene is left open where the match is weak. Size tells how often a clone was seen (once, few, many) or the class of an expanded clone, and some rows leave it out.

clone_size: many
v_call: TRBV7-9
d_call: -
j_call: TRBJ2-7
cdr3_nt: TGTGCCAGCAGCTTCTCTTCATTAACCTACGAGCAGTACTTC
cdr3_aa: CASSFSSLTYEQYF

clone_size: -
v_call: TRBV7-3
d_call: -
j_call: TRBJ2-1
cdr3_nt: TGTGCCAGCAGCGGAAACGGGGGACCTAACAATGAGCAGTTCTTC
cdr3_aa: CASSGNGGPNNEQFF

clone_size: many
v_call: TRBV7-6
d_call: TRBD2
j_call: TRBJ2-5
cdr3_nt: TGTGCCAGCAGCTCCTCTAGCGGGGGGGCCAGAGAGACCCAGTACTTC
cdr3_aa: CASSSSSGGARETQYF

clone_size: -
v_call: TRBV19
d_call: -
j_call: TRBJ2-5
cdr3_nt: TGTGCCAGTAGTATAGTGTGGGGGGGCGAAGAGACCCAGTACTTC
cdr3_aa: CASSIVWGGEETQYF

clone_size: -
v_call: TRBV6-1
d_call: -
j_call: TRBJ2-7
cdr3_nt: TGTGCCAGCACCACGGGAGCCTACGAGCAGTACTTC
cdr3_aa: CASTTGAYEQYF

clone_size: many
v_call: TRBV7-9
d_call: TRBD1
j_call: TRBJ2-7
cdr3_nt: TGTGCCAGCAGCGGGGACAGGGATCAACACGAGCAGTACTTC
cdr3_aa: CASSGDRDQHEQYF

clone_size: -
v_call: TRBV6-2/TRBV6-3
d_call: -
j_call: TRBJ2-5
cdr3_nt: TGTGCCAGCAGTTACCGTCGACTAGTGGGACCCCAAGAGACCCAGTACTTC
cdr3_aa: CASSYRRLVGPQETQYF

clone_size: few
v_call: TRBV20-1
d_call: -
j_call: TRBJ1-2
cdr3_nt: TGCAGTGCTAGCACGGACAGTGGCTATGGCTACACCTTC
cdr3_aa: CSASTDSGYGYTF

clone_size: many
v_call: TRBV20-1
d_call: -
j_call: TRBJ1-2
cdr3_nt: TGCAGTGCGACGGATGGACAGAAACTCAAACTCTATGGCTACACCTTC
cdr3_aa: CSATDGQKLKLYGYTF

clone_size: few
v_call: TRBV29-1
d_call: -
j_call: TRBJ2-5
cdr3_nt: TGCAGCGTTGGAGCCTCGCGACAAGAGACCCAGTACTTC
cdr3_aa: CSVGASRQETQYF

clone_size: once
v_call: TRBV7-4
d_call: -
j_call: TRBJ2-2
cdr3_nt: TGTGCCAGCACCGTCGGAGGGCCGAACACCGGGGAGCTGTTTTTT
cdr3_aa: CASTVGGPNTGELFF

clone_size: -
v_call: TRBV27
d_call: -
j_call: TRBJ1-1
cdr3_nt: TGTGCCAGCAGTTTATTGGATATAAACACTGAAGCTTTCTTT
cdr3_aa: CASSLLDINTEAFF